The 14 T cell receptor beta chains listed next were all sequenced from one sample in a study of blood T cell repertoires in COVID-19. TCRdb's table, derived via immunoSEQ multiplex PCR, lists solely in-frame clones and lacks some. The sample has over 200,000 clones; approximately 90% are singletons. The source material was PBMCs or T cells enriched from blood (not recorded which). The receptors originated from a human donor in a cohort exposed to, infected with or recovered from COVID-19 (not recorded which). The donor label of this sample is uncertain.

The chain couples TRBV24-1 to TRBJ1-5; 7 bases map to TRBD1. The V gene end was trimmed by 5 bases and the J gene end by 6 bases; junction bases not matched to a gene: 6. Germline V lookup: CDR1 KGHDR, CDR2 SFDVKD. The CDR3 has 14 residues. The CDR3 DNA is TGTGCCACCAGTGGACAGGGCGCGTTTCAGCCCCAGCATTTT. This gives the protein CATSGQGAFQPQHF.

This clone was recorded only once. V usage is TRBV20-1 and J usage is TRBJ1-2, with D tentatively TRBD1 (5 bases). The V end was cut by 6 bases, the J end by 6 bases, with 11 bases between. Per the germline V gene, CDR1 is DFQATT and CDR2 is SNEGSKA (reference sequence). The CDR3 extends over 11 amino acids. CDR3 DNA: TGCAGTGCCTTAAGGGGCGATGGCTACACCTTC. Protein product: CSALRGDGYTF.

The chain recombines TRBV20-1 with TRBJ2-5; no clear D. V was pared by 6 bases and J by 5 bases, with 13 bases between. Germline loops: CDR1 DFQATT, CDR2 SNEGSKA (reference sequence). The CDR3 loop spans 12 amino acids. CDR3 DNA: TGCAGTGCCAGTTGGGTGGAGGAGACCCAGTACTTC. Its protein product is CSASWVEETQYF.

This clone was recorded once. The chain combines TRBV2 with TRBJ2-5; D may be TRBD2 (5 bases). Germline V CDR1 and CDR2: SNHLY, FYNNEI. The ends were cut back, 4 bases at V and 4 bases at J, with 10 bases in the middle. This CDR3 spans 13 amino acids. This CDR3 reads CASSVRGRETQYF. The CDR3 coding sequence is TGTGCCAGCAGTGTTCGGGGTAGAGAGACCCAGTACTTC.

The DNA of the CDR3 is TGTGCCAGCAGCTTAGCCGGCGGGGGGTCATACGAGCAGTACTTC. It yields the protein CASSLAGGGSYEQYF. The chain is built from TRBV7-2 and TRBJ2-7; TRBD2 matches at 8 bases. The CDR3 loop spans 15 amino acids. With V trimmed by 0 bases and J by 4 bases, 5 bases remained unmatched. Per germline, CDR1 SGHTA and CDR2 FQGNSA.

There are a few counts of this clone. The chain recombines TRBV6-6 with TRBJ1-2, with 8 bases aligning to TRBD1. Germline CDR1 and CDR2: MNHNY and SVGAGI (reference sequence). J lost 8 bases, V lost 3 bases, and 11 bases had no gene match. This CDR3 has 15 residues. CDR3 sequence (DNA): TGTGCCAGCAGTTATGGACAGGGTGGGGATTCGGGCTACACCTTC. Amino acid sequence: CASSYGQGGDSGYTF.

This chain links TRBV27 with TRBJ2-3, with 9 bases matching TRBD2. The CDR3 is 17 amino acids. V dropped 0 bases and J dropped 9; count of bases not matched to a gene: 13. Germline-derived CDR1 and CDR2 are MNHEY and SMNVEV (reference sequence). CDR3 protein: CASSLSSLAGSHDTQYF. CDR3 bases: TGTGCCAGCAGTTTATCCTCGCTAGCGGGATCCCACGACACGCAGTATTTT.

This chain joins TRBV25-1 and TRBJ1-2, with no clear D. This CDR3 contains 11 residues. Per germline, CDR1 MGHDK and CDR2 SYGVNS. V lost 6 bases, J lost 8 bases, and 10 bases lay in between. The DNA for the CDR3 is TGTGCCAGCAGCCGGGATAGGGGCTACACCTTC. It encodes CASSRDRGYTF.

This chain links TRBV7-7 with TRBJ2-2, with D perhaps TRBD2 (5 bases). V was shortened by 3 bases and J by 3 bases, with 11 bases between the two germline ends. Germline V gene data show CDR1 as SSHAT and CDR2 as FNYEAQ (reference sequence). This CDR3 has 15 amino acids. The CDR3 region has the DNA TGTGCCAGCAGCTTTACAGACGGGGACACCGGGGAGCTGTTTTTT. Translating gives CASSFTDGDTGELFF.

CDR3 residues: CATSAQGANTGELFF. The DNA for the CDR3 is TGTGCCACCAGTGCACAGGGAGCGAACACCGGGGAGCTGTTTTTT. This chain uses TRBV24-1 with TRBJ2-2; TRBD1 is a possible D gene (6 bases). The CDR3 extends over 15 amino acids. Germline CDR1 and CDR2: KGHDR and SFDVKD. The germline V and J ends were trimmed by 5 bases and 0 bases, with 9 bases remaining between them.

DNA for the CDR3: TGTGCCAGCAGCTTACAGGGGGGGAACTATGGCTACACCTTC. Its protein product is CASSLQGGNYGYTF. The rearrangement links TRBV5-4 to TRBJ1-2; 8 positions agree with TRBD1. J lost 2 bases, V lost 2 bases, and 2 bases had no gene match. CDR3 length: 14 residues. From germline, CDR1 is SGHNT and CDR2 YYREEE (reference sequence).

This clone was counted a single time. The chain couples TRBV24-1 to TRBJ2-1, with D possibly being TRBD2 (6 bases). The CDR3 spans 14 residues. The V end was cut by 5 bases, the J end by 2 bases, with 9 bases between. Per germline, CDR1 KGHDR and CDR2 SFDVKD. The CDR3 DNA reads as TGTGCCACCAGTGGGCGGGGAACCTACAATGAGCAGTTCTTC. Translating gives CATSGRGTYNEQFF.

This clone has just one count. The chain couples TRBV14 to TRBJ2-3, with 7 positions matching TRBD2. Unmatched junction bases numbered 4, after V lost 4 bases and J lost 6 bases. CDR3 length: 13 residues. The germline CDR1 and CDR2 sequences are SGHDN and FVKESK. The CDR3 reads CASSPLAVDTQYF. DNA of the CDR3: TGTGCCAGCAGCCCTCTAGCGGTCGATACGCAGTATTTT.

The chain recombines TRBV10-2 with TRBJ2-7; TRBD1 matches 8 bases. J gave up 1 base and V 5 bases, and 4 bases lay outside the gene matches. This CDR3 has 14 amino acids. The V gene's germline CDR1 is WSHSY and CDR2 SAAADI. The CDR3, as DNA: TGCGCCAGCAGTTCGGGACAGGCTTCCTACGAGCAGTACTTC. Translated, it gives CASSSGQASYEQYF.